The T cell receptor beta chain described here comes from a study of a mutant IDH1 vaccine in newly diagnosed glioma. Study-level background: Treated patients showed a male proportion of approximately 62%, a female proportion of around 40%, and a mean age of around 40 years.

With respect to this clone: The antigen is unknown.

Time point meaning: week 5, during vaccination. Topical imiquimod accompanied each vaccine dose, which consisted of 300 ug of mutant IDH1 20-mer peptide. The CDR3 covers 16 residues. Germline V gene data show CDR1 as MNHEY and CDR2 as SMNVEV (reference sequence). V was clipped by 2 bases and J by 2 bases; unmatched bases: 6. Method: immunoSEQ multiplex PCR; TCRdb's copy keeps in-frame clones and lacks some. The top ten hold 3% to 4% of the sample, which has 32,000 or so clones, 75% to 90% seen once. The receptor was isolated from a woman in her thirties or forties with glioma. Some clones in this sample may be carry-over from other donors' samples. V gene TRBV27 combines with J gene TRBJ2-3, with TRBD2 identical over 8 bases. The starting material was peripheral blood mononuclear cells (PBMCs), obtained from a glioma patient whose treatment included an IDH1 peptide vaccine. CDR3 in DNA: TGTGCCAGCAGTTTAGGGGCGGGGGGTTACACAGATACGCAGTATTTT. Its translation is CASSLGAGGYTDTQYF.